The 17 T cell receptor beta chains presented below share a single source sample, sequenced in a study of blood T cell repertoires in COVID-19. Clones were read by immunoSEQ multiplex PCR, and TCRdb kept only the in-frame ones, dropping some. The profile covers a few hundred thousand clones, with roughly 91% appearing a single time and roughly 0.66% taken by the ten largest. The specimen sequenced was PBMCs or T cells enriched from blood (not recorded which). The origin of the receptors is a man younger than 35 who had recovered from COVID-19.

The CDR3 here is CASSSRTSHEQYF. CDR3 DNA: TGTGCCAGCAGTTCCAGGACATCCCACGAGCAGTACTTC. The genes are TRBV12-3 or TRBV12-4 and TRBJ2-7, with a tentative D call TRBD1 (5 bases). The CDR3 consists of 13 residues. V dropped 4 bases and J dropped 5 bases, with 12 bases sitting between them.

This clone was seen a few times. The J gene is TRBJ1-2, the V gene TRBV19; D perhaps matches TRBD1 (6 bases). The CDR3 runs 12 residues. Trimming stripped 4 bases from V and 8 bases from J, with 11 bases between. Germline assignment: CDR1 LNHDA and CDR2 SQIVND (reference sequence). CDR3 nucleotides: TGTGCCAGTAGTACCCGGACAGCGGGCTACACCTTC. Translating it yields CASSTRTAGYTF.

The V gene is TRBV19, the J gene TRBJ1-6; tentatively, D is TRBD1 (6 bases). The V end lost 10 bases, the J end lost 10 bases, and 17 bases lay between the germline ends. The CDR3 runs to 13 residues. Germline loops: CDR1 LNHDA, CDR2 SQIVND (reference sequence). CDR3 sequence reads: CAIPFRDNSPLHF. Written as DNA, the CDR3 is TGTGCCATACCATTCCGGGACAACTCACCCCTCCACTTT.

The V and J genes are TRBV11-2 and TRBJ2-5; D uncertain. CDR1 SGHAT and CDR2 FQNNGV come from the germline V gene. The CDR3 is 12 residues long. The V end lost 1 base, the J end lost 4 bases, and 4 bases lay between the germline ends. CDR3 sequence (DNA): TGTGCCAGCAGCTTAGTCGGAGAGACCCAGTACTTC. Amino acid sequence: CASSLVGETQYF.

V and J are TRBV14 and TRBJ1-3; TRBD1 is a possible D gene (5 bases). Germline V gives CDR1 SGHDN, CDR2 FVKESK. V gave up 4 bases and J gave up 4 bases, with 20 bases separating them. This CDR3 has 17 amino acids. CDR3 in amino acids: CASSRPTYAGEGNTIYF. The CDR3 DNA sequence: TGTGCCAGCAGCCGACCGACGTATGCGGGGGAAGGAAACACCATATATTTT.

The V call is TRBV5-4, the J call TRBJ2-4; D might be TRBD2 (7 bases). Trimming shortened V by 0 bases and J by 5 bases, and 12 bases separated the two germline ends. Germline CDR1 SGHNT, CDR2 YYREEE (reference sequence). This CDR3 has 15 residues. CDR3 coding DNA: TGTGCCAGCAGCTTGGGAGGGGGGGCTGAAAACATTCAGTACTTC. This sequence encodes CASSLGGGAENIQYF.

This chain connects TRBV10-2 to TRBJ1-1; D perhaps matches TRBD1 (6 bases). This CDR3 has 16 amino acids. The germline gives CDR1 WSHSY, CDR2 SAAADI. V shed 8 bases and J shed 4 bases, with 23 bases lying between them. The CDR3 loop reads CASGDLRGLSSTEAFF. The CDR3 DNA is TGCGCCAGCGGGGATCTCAGGGGTTTGTCGTCCACTGAAGCTTTCTTT.

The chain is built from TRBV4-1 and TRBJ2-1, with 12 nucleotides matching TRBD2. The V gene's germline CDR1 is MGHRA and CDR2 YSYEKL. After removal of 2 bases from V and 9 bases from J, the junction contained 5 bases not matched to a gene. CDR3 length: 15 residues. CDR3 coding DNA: TGCGCCAGCAGCCAACTAGCGGGAGGGCCAGGTGAGCAGTTCTTC. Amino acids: CASSQLAGGPGEQFF.

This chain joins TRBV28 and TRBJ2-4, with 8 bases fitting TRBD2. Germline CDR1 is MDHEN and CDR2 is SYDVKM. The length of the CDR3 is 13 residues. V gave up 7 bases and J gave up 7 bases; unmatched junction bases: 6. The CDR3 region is CASNRGGSNIQYF. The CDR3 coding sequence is TGTGCCAGCAATCGGGGGGGTTCGAACATTCAGTACTTC.

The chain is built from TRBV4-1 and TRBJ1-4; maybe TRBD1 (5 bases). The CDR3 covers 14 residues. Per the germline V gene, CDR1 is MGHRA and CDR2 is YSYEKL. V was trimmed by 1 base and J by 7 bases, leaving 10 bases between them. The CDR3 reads CASSQVGGGEKLFF. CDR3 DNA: TGCGCCAGCAGCCAAGTGGGGGGTGGTGAAAAACTGTTTTTT.

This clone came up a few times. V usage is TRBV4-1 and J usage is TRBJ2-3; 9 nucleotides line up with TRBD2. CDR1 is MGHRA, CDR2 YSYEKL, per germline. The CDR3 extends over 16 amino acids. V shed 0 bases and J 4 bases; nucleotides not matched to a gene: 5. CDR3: CASSQDGTSRADTQYF. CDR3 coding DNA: TGCGCCAGCAGCCAAGACGGGACTAGCAGGGCAGATACGCAGTATTTT.

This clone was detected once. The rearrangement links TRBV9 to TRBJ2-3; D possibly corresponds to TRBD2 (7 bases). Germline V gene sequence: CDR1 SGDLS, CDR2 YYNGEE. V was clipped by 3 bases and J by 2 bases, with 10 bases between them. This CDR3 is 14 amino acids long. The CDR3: CASSEGGVTDTQYF. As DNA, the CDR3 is TGTGCCAGCAGCGAAGGGGGGGTCACAGATACGCAGTATTTT.

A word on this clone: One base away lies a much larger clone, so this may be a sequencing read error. This CDR3 is CASIGNTEAFF. The CDR3 nucleotides read TGTGCCAGCATCGGGAACACTGAAGCTTTCTTT. The chain employs TRBV11-2 and TRBJ1-1; D is unresolved. CDR3 length: 11 amino acids. CDR1 and CDR2 from the germline V gene are SGHAT and FQNNGV. V gave up 7 bases and J gave up 1 base, with 4 bases separating them.

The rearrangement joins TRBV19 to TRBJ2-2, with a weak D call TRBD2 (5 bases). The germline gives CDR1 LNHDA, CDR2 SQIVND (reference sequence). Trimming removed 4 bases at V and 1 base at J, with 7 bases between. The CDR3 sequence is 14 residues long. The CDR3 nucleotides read TGTGCCAGTAGTAGGGGAGAGAACACCGGGGAGCTGTTTTTT. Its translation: CASSRGENTGELFF.

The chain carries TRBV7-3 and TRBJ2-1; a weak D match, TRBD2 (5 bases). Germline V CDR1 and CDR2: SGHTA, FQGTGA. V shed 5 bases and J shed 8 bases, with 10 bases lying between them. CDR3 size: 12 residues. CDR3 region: CASSLVGDEQFF. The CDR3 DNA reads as TGTGCCAGCAGCCTAGTCGGGGATGAGCAGTTCTTC.

In DNA, the CDR3 is TGTGCCAGCAGTGAAGGTGACAGGAACACCTTC. It codes for CASSEGDRNTF. This chain uses TRBV2 with TRBJ1-2; the D gene is possibly TRBD1 (6 bases). Trimming left V 1 base short and J 12 bases short, with 9 bases between. The CDR3 runs 11 residues. The germline V gene has CDR1 SNHLY and CDR2 FYNNEI.

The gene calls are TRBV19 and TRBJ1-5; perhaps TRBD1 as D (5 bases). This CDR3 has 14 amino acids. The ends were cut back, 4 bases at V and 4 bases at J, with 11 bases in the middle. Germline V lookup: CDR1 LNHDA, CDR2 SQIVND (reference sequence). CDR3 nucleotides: TGTGCCAGTAGTACGCAGGGAGGGAATCAGCCCCAGCATTTT. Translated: CASSTQGGNQPQHF.